A selection of T cell receptor beta chains follows, all from one sample in a study of radiotherapy plus CTLA-4 blockade in lung cancer. Assay: immunoSEQ multiplex PCR; the TCRdb copy retains only in-frame clones and omits some. The data contain under 55,000 clones, under 85% of them seen just once; the ten biggest clones take up about 2.9%. Specimen: peripheral blood, collected from a patient treated with radiotherapy plus ipilimumab. The receptors shown here come from a human donor with non-small cell lung cancer who had a partial response to radiotherapy plus ipilimumab. CDR3s include the opening cysteine and the closing phenylalanine or tryptophan. The order of the fields is clone size, V gene, J gene, D gene, CDR3 DNA, CDR3 protein. A D gene is named only where the DNA matches it firmly. Size is omitted from some rows. Given values are once, few, many or a class for expanded clones.

.,TRBV15,TRBJ1-4,.,TGTGCCACCAGCAGAGAGAGGCGGGCAGGGGCTAATGAAAAACTGTTTTTT,CATSRERRAGANEKLFF
medium-sized,TRBV5-1,TRBJ2-3,TRBD1,TGCGCCAGCAGCTCATCCGGGACAGGGATTAGGGCAGATACGCAGTATTTT,CASSSSGTGIRADTQYF
.,TRBV7-2,TRBJ2-5,.,TGTGCCAGCAGCTTACTCCGGGACAAGGAGACCCAGTACTTC,CASSLLRDKETQYF
medium-sized,TRBV5-4,TRBJ2-1,.,TGTGCCAGCAGCCTCCAAGACAGGCACGATGAGCAGTTCTTC,CASSLQDRHDEQFF
.,TRBV27,TRBJ1-2,TRBD1,TGTGCCAGCAGTTGGTCAGGGGGTTCTAACTATGGCTACACCTTC,CASSWSGGSNYGYTF
.,TRBV5-6,TRBJ2-7,TRBD2,TGTGCCAGCAGCTTCGGGGGGGCCCTCGAGCAGTACTTC,CASSFGGALEQYF
.,TRBV7-9,TRBJ2-5,TRBD2,TGTGCCAGCAGCCCACTAGCGGGGGCCCCGGGGACCCAGTACTTC,CASSPLAGAPGTQYF
.,TRBV10-3,TRBJ2-1,TRBD1,TGTGCCATCAGTGAGTCGATAGTTACAGGGGCTCGCAATGAGCAGTTCTTC,CAISESIVTGARNEQFF
.,TRBV7-2,TRBJ2-1,.,TGTGCCAGCAGCTTTTCAGGGGATGAGCAGTTCTTC,CASSFSGDEQFF
.,TRBV6-5,TRBJ2-7,.,TGTGCCAGCAGTTACAGCCTACAGGGTTACGAGCAGTACTTC,CASSYSLQGYEQYF
.,TRBV7-9,TRBJ2-6,.,TGTGCCAGCAGCTTAGATCTCTCTGGGGCCAACGTCCTGACTTTC,CASSLDLSGANVLTF
.,TRBV5-6,TRBJ2-1,.,TGTGCCAGCAGCTTGGGAAGGGGCAATGAGCAGTTCTTC,CASSLGRGNEQFF
.,TRBV28,TRBJ2-7,.,TGTGCCAGCAGCCGCACAGGTTTGGGCTACGAGCAGTACTTC,CASSRTGLGYEQYF
.,TRBV9,TRBJ2-2,TRBD2,TGTGCCAGCAGCGTAGGCGGGGGGCAAGGCGGGGAGCTGTTTTTT,CASSVGGGQGGELFF
.,TRBV23-1,TRBJ1-1,.,TGCGCCAGCAGTCAATCCAGGCCGAAGAACACTGAAGCTTTCTTT,CASSQSRPKNTEAFF
.,TRBV5-1,TRBJ1-1,.,TGCGCCAGCAGCCCCCTGTACGGGAACACTGAAGCTTTCTTT,CASSPLYGNTEAFF
.,TRBV4-2,TRBJ2-1,.,TGTGCCAGCAGCCCGCGGGGTAGCTCCTACAATGAGCAGTTCTTC,CASSPRGSSYNEQFF
.,TRBV6-1,TRBJ2-7,.,TGTGCCAGCAGTGAAGGGTCCTCCTACGAGCAGTACTTC,CASSEGSSYEQYF
.,TRBV7-2,TRBJ2-1,TRBD2,TGTGCCAGCAGCCAAACTAGCGGGGGGGCGATTGAGCAGTTCTTC,CASSQTSGGAIEQFF
.,TRBV28,TRBJ1-4,TRBD1,TGTGCCAGCAGCGGGACAGGGAGAGAAAAACTGTTTTTT,CASSGTGREKLFF
.,TRBV19,TRBJ1-5,.,TGTGCCAGTAGTCTCCGGGACATGCGATATAGCAATCAGCCCCAGCATTTT,CASSLRDMRYSNQPQHF
.,TRBV7-2,TRBJ2-7,.,TGTGCCAGCAGCTTAAAGGGGTTCGAGCAGTACTTC,CASSLKGFEQYF
.,TRBV19,TRBJ2-7,.,TGTGCCAGTAGTATTAGGGCAACCGGGGTGAGCTCCTACGAGCAGTACTTC,CASSIRATGVSSYEQYF
.,TRBV7-9,TRBJ1-1,.,TGTGCCAGCAGCCCGACAGGAGAGTTCGGTGAAGCTTTCTTT,CASSPTGEFGEAFF
.,TRBV9,TRBJ1-1,.,TGTGCCAGCAGCGTAGCTGGGACATCGAACACTGAAGCTTTCTTT,CASSVAGTSNTEAFF
once,TRBV4-3,TRBJ2-1,.,TGCGCCAGCAGCGGAGGCGGGGTCAACTCCTACAATGAGCAGTTCTTC,CASSGGGVNSYNEQFF
.,TRBV5-1,TRBJ2-7,.,TGCGCCAGCAGCTTGTGGGGAGACTACGAGCAGTACTTC,CASSLWGDYEQYF
.,TRBV18,TRBJ2-1,.,TGTGCCAGCTCACTTGGACAGCTCTCCTACAATGAGCAGTTCTTC,CASSLGQLSYNEQFF
.,TRBV9,TRBJ1-1,TRBD1,TGTGCCAGCAGCGTGGGGACAGCCGGGATGGACACTGAAGCTTTCTTT,CASSVGTAGMDTEAFF
.,TRBV5-1,TRBJ2-2,TRBD1,TGCGCCAGCAGCGGGATCAGGGGGACCGGGGAGCTGTTTTTT,CASSGIRGTGELFF
few,TRBV5-4,TRBJ1-1,.,TGTGCCAGCAGCCCCACGTCGGGGGGTAAAGCTTTCTTT,CASSPTSGGKAFF
.,TRBV5-1,TRBJ2-7,.,TGCGCCAGCAGCGGCGGGGTCTACGAGCAGTACTTC,CASSGGVYEQYF
.,TRBV19,TRBJ2-3,.,TGTGCCAGTAGTCTACGACAGGAGATCACAGATACGCAGTATTTT,CASSLRQEITDTQYF
few,TRBV4-3,TRBJ2-5,.,TGCGCCAGCAGCCCGACTAGATTCGGGGAGACCCAGTACTTC,CASSPTRFGETQYF
.,TRBV4-3,TRBJ1-2,TRBD1,TGCGCCAGCAGCCGTAACCGGGACAGCTATGGCTACACCTTC,CASSRNRDSYGYTF
.,TRBV4-1,TRBJ2-1,TRBD1,TGCGCCAGCAGCCAAGTGGCTAGGGACAGGGGTGGTGGTGAGCAGTTCTTC,CASSQVARDRGGGEQFF
.,TRBV6-1,TRBJ2-3,TRBD2,TGTGCCAGCACGACCGGGGGGGCGGCAGATACGCAGTATTTT,CASTTGGAADTQYF
.,TRBV6-5,TRBJ1-5,.,TGTGCCAGCAGTTACTCTCGACACCCGGGGCAGCCCCAGCATTTT,CASSYSRHPGQPQHF
.,TRBV25-1,TRBJ2-3,TRBD2,TGTGCCAGCACTAGCGGGGGGGGAGATACGCAGTATTTT,CASTSGGGDTQYF
.,TRBV6-5,TRBJ2-7,.,TGTGCCAGCAGTAGGGGAACAGTCGAGCAGTACTTC,CASSRGTVEQYF
few,TRBV19,TRBJ1-2,TRBD1,TGTGCCAGTAGCTTAGGGAGACAGGGGGCCTATGGCTACACCTTC,CASSLGRQGAYGYTF
.,TRBV9,TRBJ2-2,TRBD2,TGTGCCAGCACCCCCGGGGGGGCGAACACCGGGGAGCTGTTTTTT,CASTPGGANTGELFF
.,TRBV4-3,TRBJ2-7,TRBD2,TGCGCCAGCAGCCAAGATGGTAGCGGGGACTACGAGCAGTACTTC,CASSQDGSGDYEQYF
.,TRBV7-9,TRBJ1-1,.,TGTGCCAGCAGCTACCTCGGGGGACGGACTGAAGCTTTCTTT,CASSYLGGRTEAFF
.,TRBV5-1,TRBJ1-6,.,TGCGCCAGCAGCTTGGAGCAGGAGGCTAATTCACCCCTCCACTTT,CASSLEQEANSPLHF
once,TRBV11-2,TRBJ1-1,.,TGTGCCAGCAGCTTTTCGACAAGGACTTTCTTT,CASSFSTRTFF
.,TRBV5-6,TRBJ2-5,.,TGTGCCAGCAGCTTGACAGGAATGGAGACCCAGTACTTC,CASSLTGMETQYF
.,TRBV6-1,TRBJ1-5,.,TGTGCCAGCAGTGAACAGGGAGGTCTAGAAAGCAATCAGCCCCAGCATTTT,CASSEQGGLESNQPQHF
.,TRBV28,TRBJ2-6,.,TGTGCCAGCAGTTTAGGCCCCCCGGGGGGCGTCGGATTCTCTGGGGCCAACGTCCTGACTTTC,CASSLGPPGGVGFSGANVLTF
few,TRBV6-6,TRBJ2-7,.,TGTGCCAGCGGGGGGGCGAGGTACGAGCAGTACTTC,CASGGARYEQYF